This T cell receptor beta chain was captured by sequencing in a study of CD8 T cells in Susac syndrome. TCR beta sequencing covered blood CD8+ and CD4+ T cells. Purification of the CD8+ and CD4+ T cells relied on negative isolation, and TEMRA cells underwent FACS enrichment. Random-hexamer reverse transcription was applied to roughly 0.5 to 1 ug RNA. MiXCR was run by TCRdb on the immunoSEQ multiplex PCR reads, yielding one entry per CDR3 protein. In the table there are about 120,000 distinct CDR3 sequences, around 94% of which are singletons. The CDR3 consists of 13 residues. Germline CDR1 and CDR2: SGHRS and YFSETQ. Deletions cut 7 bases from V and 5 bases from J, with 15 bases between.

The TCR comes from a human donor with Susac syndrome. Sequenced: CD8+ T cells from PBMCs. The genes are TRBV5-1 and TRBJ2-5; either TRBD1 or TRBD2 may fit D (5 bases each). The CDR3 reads CASSGAERETQYF. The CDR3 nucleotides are TGCGCCAGCTCCGGGGCAGAGAGGGAGACCCAGTACTTC. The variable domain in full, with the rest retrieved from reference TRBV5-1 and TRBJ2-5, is KAGVTQTPRYLIKTRGQQVTLSCSPISGHRSVSWYQQTPGQGLQFLFEYFSETQRNKGNFPGRFSGRQFSNSRSEMNVSTLELGDSALYLCASSGAERETQYFGPGTRLLVL.